This T cell receptor (beta chain) was retrieved from a study of beta chain features in type 1 diabetes. Study-wide findings and caveats: Type 1 diabetes patients showed fewer insertions and more deletions at VDJ junctions. In all four CD4+ subsets, TCRB CDR3 length was significantly, moderately reduced in type 1 diabetes.

Cell sorting via CD45RO/CCR7/CD25/CD127/CD95/CD27 was performed to obtain CD4+ naive, central memory, regulatory and stem cell-like memory cells. The study reverse transcribed the entire isolated RNA, so it sequenced expressed TCRB transcripts. Sequenced naive, central memory and regulatory T cell samples produced an average of about 3.57 million reads. Assay used: immunoSEQ multiplex PCR; TCRdb lists only in-frame clones, some missing. Among 150,000 to 200,000 clones listed, over 55% were seen once. This clone was seen more than once but under ten times. Its specificity is not known. Germline CDR1 MGHDK, CDR2 SYGVNS. The CDR3 has 13 residues.

This rearrangement joins TRBV25-1 to TRBJ2-7; possibly TRBD1 for D (5 bases). This receptor was identified in a man aged 30 to 45 with type 1 diabetes. Sequencing was performed on naive CD4+ T cells from blood. The CDR3 DNA reads TGTGCGTCGGCCAGGGCCTCCTCCTACGAGCAGTACTTC. It yields the protein CASARASSYEQYF.